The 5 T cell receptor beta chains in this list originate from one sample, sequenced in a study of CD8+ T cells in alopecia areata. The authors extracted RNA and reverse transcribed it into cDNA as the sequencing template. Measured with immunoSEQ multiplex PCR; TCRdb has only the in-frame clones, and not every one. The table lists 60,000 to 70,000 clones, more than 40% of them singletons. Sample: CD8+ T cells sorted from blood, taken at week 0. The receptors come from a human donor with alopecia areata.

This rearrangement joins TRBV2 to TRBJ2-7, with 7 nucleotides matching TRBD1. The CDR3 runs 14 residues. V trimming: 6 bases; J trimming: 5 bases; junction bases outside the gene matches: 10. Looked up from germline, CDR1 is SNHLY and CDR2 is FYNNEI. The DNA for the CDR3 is TGTGCCAGCAGCTCCGGGATAGGGGGCCACGAGCAGTACTTC. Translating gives CASSSGIGGHEQYF.

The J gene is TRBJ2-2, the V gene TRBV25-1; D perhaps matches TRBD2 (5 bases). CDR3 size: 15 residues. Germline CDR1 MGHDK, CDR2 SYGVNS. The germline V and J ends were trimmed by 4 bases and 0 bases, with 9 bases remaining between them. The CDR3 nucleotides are TGTGCCAGCAGTGTCCGGGATCCGAACACCGGGGAGCTGTTTTTT. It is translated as CASSVRDPNTGELFF.

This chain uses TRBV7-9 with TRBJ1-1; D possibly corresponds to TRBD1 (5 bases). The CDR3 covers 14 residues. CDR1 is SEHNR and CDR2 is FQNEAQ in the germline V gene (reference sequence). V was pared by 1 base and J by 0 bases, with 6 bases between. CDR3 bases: TGTGCCAGCAGCTTAGTACAGGTGAACACTGAAGCTTTCTTT. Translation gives CASSLVQVNTEAFF.

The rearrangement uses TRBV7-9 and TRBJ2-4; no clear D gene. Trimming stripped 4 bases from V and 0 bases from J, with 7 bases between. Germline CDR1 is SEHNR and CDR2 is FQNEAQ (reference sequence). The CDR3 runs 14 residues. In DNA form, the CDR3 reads TGTGCCAGCAGCTCACCTCTAGCCAAAAACATTCAGTACTTC. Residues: CASSSPLAKNIQYF.

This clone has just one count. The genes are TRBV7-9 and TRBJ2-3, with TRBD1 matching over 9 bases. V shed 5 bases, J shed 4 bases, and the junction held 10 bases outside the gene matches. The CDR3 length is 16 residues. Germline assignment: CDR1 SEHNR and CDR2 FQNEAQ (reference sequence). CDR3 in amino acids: CASSPTGGVAPDTQYF. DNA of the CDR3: TGTGCCAGCAGCCCAACAGGGGGCGTAGCCCCAGATACGCAGTATTTT.